This is a list of T cell receptor beta chains from one sample in a study of shared clonotypes between healthy human individuals. Some clones are missing from TCRdb's copy, which holds only in-frame ones; the method was immunoSEQ multiplex PCR. The sample comprises approximately 740,000 clones, more than 85% of which are singletons, and about 25% rests with the top ten. Sequenced input: naive CD8+ T cells sorted from blood. Receptors originate from a man in his thirties or forties in good health. Each CDR3 is given with its conserved first and last residue. Fields, in order: clone size, D gene, V gene, J gene, CDR3 protein, CDR3 DNA. The D gene is left open where the match is weak. A clone size is listed for some rows: how often the clone was seen (once, few, many), or a class if it is expanded.

clone_size: NA; d_call: TRBD2; v_call: TRBV2; j_call: TRBJ2-2; cdr3_aa: CASSDPGLVNTGELFF; cdr3_nt: TGTGCCAGCAGTGATCCGGGACTAGTTAACACCGGGGAGCTGTTTTTT
clone_size: NA; d_call: TRBD2; v_call: TRBV4-3; j_call: TRBJ2-2; cdr3_aa: CASSQDHLAGTGELFF; cdr3_nt: TGCGCCAGCAGCCAAGACCACCTAGCGGGGACCGGGGAGCTGTTTTTT
clone_size: NA; d_call: NA; v_call: TRBV27; j_call: TRBJ1-1; cdr3_aa: CASSLSGPTEAFF; cdr3_nt: TGTGCCAGCAGTTTGTCTGGGCCCACTGAAGCTTTCTTT
clone_size: NA; d_call: NA; v_call: TRBV7-6; j_call: TRBJ2-3; cdr3_aa: CASSWGGADTQYF; cdr3_nt: TGTGCCAGCAGCTGGGGCGGCGCAGATACGCAGTATTTT
clone_size: NA; d_call: NA; v_call: TRBV7-9; j_call: TRBJ2-3; cdr3_aa: CASSLAKWGTDTQYF; cdr3_nt: TGTGCCAGCAGCTTAGCGAAATGGGGCACAGATACGCAGTATTTT
clone_size: NA; d_call: TRBD2; v_call: TRBV5-6; j_call: TRBJ2-1; cdr3_aa: CASSLVGTSGYNEQFF; cdr3_nt: TGTGCCAGCAGCTTGGTGGGGACTAGCGGTTACAATGAGCAGTTCTTC
clone_size: NA; d_call: NA; v_call: TRBV2; j_call: TRBJ2-4; cdr3_aa: CASSEAQVPTGKMGTKNIQYF; cdr3_nt: TGTGCCAGCAGTGAAGCCCAGGTCCCGACAGGTAAAATGGGAACCAAAAACATTCAGTACTTC
clone_size: NA; d_call: NA; v_call: TRBV7-2; j_call: TRBJ2-5; cdr3_aa: CASRPIPDRQETQYF; cdr3_nt: TGTGCCAGCAGACCTATTCCTGACAGACAAGAGACCCAGTACTTC
clone_size: once; d_call: NA; v_call: TRBV28; j_call: TRBJ2-1; cdr3_aa: CASSKLTGPARGNEQFF; cdr3_nt: TGTGCCAGCAGTAAATTGACGGGGCCCGCTCGAGGGAATGAGCAGTTCTTC
clone_size: NA; d_call: NA; v_call: TRBV14; j_call: TRBJ2-1; cdr3_aa: CASSRNYNEQFF; cdr3_nt: TGTGCCAGCAGCCGGAATTACAATGAGCAGTTCTTC
clone_size: NA; d_call: NA; v_call: TRBV5-8; j_call: TRBJ1-5; cdr3_aa: CASSLLGRNQPQHF; cdr3_nt: TGTGCCAGCAGCTTGTTGGGGAGGAACCAGCCCCAGCATTTT
clone_size: NA; d_call: NA; v_call: TRBV7-9; j_call: TRBJ2-1; cdr3_aa: CASSLYRREQFF; cdr3_nt: TGTGCCAGCAGCTTATACAGGCGGGAGCAGTTCTTC
clone_size: NA; d_call: NA; v_call: TRBV4-3; j_call: TRBJ2-7; cdr3_aa: CASSQESAPGEQYF; cdr3_nt: TGCGCCAGCAGCCAAGAATCGGCCCCTGGGGAGCAGTACTTC
clone_size: NA; d_call: NA; v_call: TRBV7-9; j_call: TRBJ1-4; cdr3_aa: CASRSTNPEGWEKLFF; cdr3_nt: TGTGCCTCTCGCTCGACAAACCCCGAGGGTTGGGAAAAACTGTTTTTT
clone_size: NA; d_call: TRBD1; v_call: TRBV27; j_call: TRBJ2-7; cdr3_aa: CASSSGQSSYEQYF; cdr3_nt: TGTGCCAGCAGTTCGGGACAGAGCTCCTACGAGCAGTACTTC
clone_size: NA; d_call: NA; v_call: TRBV2; j_call: TRBJ2-7; cdr3_aa: CASDDQNTYEQYF; cdr3_nt: TGTGCCAGCGACGACCAAAATACCTACGAGCAGTACTTC
clone_size: once; d_call: NA; v_call: TRBV28; j_call: TRBJ2-5; cdr3_aa: CASSSALDETQYF; cdr3_nt: TGTGCCAGCAGTTCAGCTCTGGATGAGACCCAGTACTTC
clone_size: few; d_call: TRBD2; v_call: TRBV30; j_call: TRBJ2-3; cdr3_aa: CAWARGPGTSGGLTDTQYF; cdr3_nt: TGTGCCTGGGCCAGGGGGCCCGGGACTAGCGGGGGCCTCACAGATACGCAGTATTTT
clone_size: once; d_call: TRBD1; v_call: TRBV4-3; j_call: TRBJ2-2; cdr3_aa: CASSQVDRDSGELFF; cdr3_nt: TGCGCCAGCAGCCAAGTGGACAGGGATTCCGGGGAGCTGTTTTTT
clone_size: NA; d_call: TRBD2; v_call: TRBV18; j_call: TRBJ2-1; cdr3_aa: CASSSGSSYNEQFF; cdr3_nt: TGTGCCAGCTCAAGCGGGAGCTCCTACAATGAGCAGTTCTTC
clone_size: NA; d_call: NA; v_call: TRBV6-1; j_call: TRBJ2-5; cdr3_aa: CATSWDQETQYF; cdr3_nt: TGTGCCACCAGTTGGGACCAAGAGACCCAGTACTTC
clone_size: NA; d_call: TRBD1; v_call: TRBV7-3; j_call: TRBJ2-2; cdr3_aa: CASSLTGQGMLENTGELFF; cdr3_nt: TGTGCCAGCAGCTTAACGGGACAGGGAATGTTGGAGAACACCGGGGAGCTGTTTTTT
clone_size: NA; d_call: TRBD2; v_call: TRBV7-2; j_call: TRBJ2-1; cdr3_aa: CASSLAGGTSGINEQFF; cdr3_nt: TGTGCCAGCAGCTTAGCGGGGGGGACTAGCGGCATAAATGAGCAGTTCTTC
clone_size: NA; d_call: NA; v_call: TRBV2; j_call: TRBJ2-2; cdr3_aa: CASSVSRNTGELFF; cdr3_nt: TGTGCCAGCAGTGTATCCAGGAACACCGGGGAGCTGTTTTTT
clone_size: NA; d_call: NA; v_call: TRBV4-1; j_call: TRBJ1-1; cdr3_aa: CASSQAPNTEAFF; cdr3_nt: TGCGCCAGCAGCCAAGCACCGAACACTGAAGCTTTCTTT
clone_size: NA; d_call: NA; v_call: TRBV5-1; j_call: TRBJ2-1; cdr3_aa: CASSFGERVYNEQFF; cdr3_nt: TGCGCCAGCAGCTTCGGGGAGCGGGTCTACAATGAGCAGTTCTTC
clone_size: NA; d_call: NA; v_call: TRBV29-1; j_call: TRBJ2-3; cdr3_aa: CSVQPTGFTDTQYF; cdr3_nt: TGCAGCGTTCAACCCACAGGGTTCACAGATACGCAGTATTTT
clone_size: NA; d_call: TRBD2; v_call: TRBV7-9; j_call: TRBJ2-5; cdr3_aa: CASSLGLGGRNQETQYF; cdr3_nt: TGTGCCAGCAGCTTAGGTTTAGGCGGGAGGAACCAAGAGACCCAGTACTTC
clone_size: NA; d_call: NA; v_call: TRBV7-2; j_call: TRBJ2-3; cdr3_aa: CASSLVVLGRALTDTQYF; cdr3_nt: TGTGCCAGCAGCTTAGTCGTGTTGGGCAGGGCACTCACAGATACGCAGTATTTT
clone_size: NA; d_call: TRBD1; v_call: TRBV7-9; j_call: TRBJ1-2; cdr3_aa: CASRGTGNYGYTF; cdr3_nt: TGTGCCAGCAGGGGGACAGGGAACTATGGCTACACCTTC
clone_size: NA; d_call: NA; v_call: TRBV14; j_call: TRBJ2-7; cdr3_aa: CASSQENEGLGEQYF; cdr3_nt: TGTGCCAGCAGCCAAGAGAACGAGGGGCTCGGCGAGCAGTACTTC
clone_size: NA; d_call: TRBD2; v_call: TRBV7-4; j_call: TRBJ2-1; cdr3_aa: CASSSPWAGGSNEQFF; cdr3_nt: TGTGCCAGCAGCTCCCCTTGGGCGGGAGGGTCCAATGAGCAGTTCTTC
clone_size: NA; d_call: TRBD2; v_call: TRBV7-3; j_call: TRBJ2-5; cdr3_aa: CASSSGLAGPETQYF; cdr3_nt: TGTGCCAGCAGCTCGGGACTAGCGGGGCCAGAGACCCAGTACTTC
clone_size: NA; d_call: NA; v_call: TRBV4-1; j_call: TRBJ2-7; cdr3_aa: CASSQVPGAYEQYF; cdr3_nt: TGCGCCAGCAGCCAAGTCCCCGGCGCCTACGAGCAGTACTTC
clone_size: NA; d_call: NA; v_call: TRBV5-4; j_call: TRBJ2-7; cdr3_aa: CASRKDSYEQYF; cdr3_nt: TGTGCCAGCAGAAAAGACTCCTACGAGCAGTACTTC
clone_size: once; d_call: TRBD1; v_call: TRBV29-1; j_call: TRBJ2-7; cdr3_aa: CSVRDRMSSYEQYF; cdr3_nt: TGCAGCGTAAGGGACAGGATGAGCTCCTACGAGCAGTACTTC
clone_size: NA; d_call: TRBD1; v_call: TRBV6-5; j_call: TRBJ1-4; cdr3_aa: CASSYVPGQTNEKLFF; cdr3_nt: TGTGCCAGCAGTTACGTCCCGGGACAGACTAATGAAAAACTGTTTTTT
clone_size: NA; d_call: NA; v_call: TRBV10-2; j_call: TRBJ1-1; cdr3_aa: CASSESGTTEAFF; cdr3_nt: TGCGCCAGCAGTGAGTCAGGGACTACTGAAGCTTTCTTT
clone_size: NA; d_call: NA; v_call: TRBV6-5; j_call: TRBJ2-6; cdr3_aa: CASSYFPGSGANVLTF; cdr3_nt: TGTGCCAGCAGTTACTTCCCAGGGTCTGGGGCCAACGTCCTGACTTTC
clone_size: NA; d_call: NA; v_call: TRBV7-8; j_call: TRBJ2-1; cdr3_aa: CASSPLSRGEQFF; cdr3_nt: TGTGCCAGCAGCCCCCTAAGTAGGGGTGAGCAGTTCTTC
clone_size: NA; d_call: TRBD2; v_call: TRBV28; j_call: TRBJ2-5; cdr3_aa: CASSLGGVQETQYF; cdr3_nt: TGTGCCAGCAGTTTAGGGGGGGTCCAAGAGACCCAGTACTTC
clone_size: once; d_call: NA; v_call: TRBV30; j_call: TRBJ2-7; cdr3_aa: CAWERRAPYEQYF; cdr3_nt: TGTGCCTGGGAAAGGAGGGCCCCCTACGAGCAGTACTTC
clone_size: NA; d_call: NA; v_call: TRBV4-1; j_call: TRBJ1-1; cdr3_aa: CASSQRLWGMTEAFF; cdr3_nt: TGCGCCAGCAGCCAAAGGCTCTGGGGGATGACTGAAGCTTTCTTT
clone_size: NA; d_call: NA; v_call: TRBV21-1; j_call: TRBJ2-7; cdr3_aa: CARNDRVGYEQYF; cdr3_nt: TGTGCCAGAAATGACAGGGTTGGATACGAGCAGTACTTC
clone_size: NA; d_call: TRBD2; v_call: TRBV7-2; j_call: TRBJ2-7; cdr3_aa: CASSFWLAENYEQYF; cdr3_nt: TGTGCCAGCAGCTTTTGGCTAGCGGAAAACTACGAGCAGTACTTC
clone_size: NA; d_call: NA; v_call: TRBV11-2; j_call: TRBJ2-6; cdr3_aa: CASSLSFSDSGANVLTF; cdr3_nt: TGTGCCAGCAGCTTAAGCTTTTCCGACTCTGGGGCCAACGTCCTGACTTTC
clone_size: NA; d_call: NA; v_call: TRBV27; j_call: TRBJ1-2; cdr3_aa: CASSFTQGHNYGYTF; cdr3_nt: TGTGCCAGCAGCTTTACTCAGGGCCATAACTATGGCTACACCTTC
clone_size: few; d_call: NA; v_call: TRBV19; j_call: TRBJ1-5; cdr3_aa: CASSPRGYGNQPQHF; cdr3_nt: TGTGCCAGTAGTCCCCGCGGGTATGGCAATCAGCCCCAGCATTTT
clone_size: NA; d_call: NA; v_call: TRBV19; j_call: TRBJ1-1; cdr3_aa: CASSRAGQPNTEAFF; cdr3_nt: TGTGCCAGTAGTAGGGCGGGGCAGCCAAACACTGAAGCTTTCTTT
clone_size: NA; d_call: TRBD1; v_call: TRBV19; j_call: TRBJ1-5; cdr3_aa: CASSIGATGGDQPQHF; cdr3_nt: TGTGCCAGTAGTATAGGCGCGACAGGGGGCGATCAGCCCCAGCATTTT